Below are 15 T cell receptor beta chains sequenced from a single sample in a study of Graves' ophthalmopathy and Graves' hyperthyroidism. Amplifying from RNA transcripts, the study obtained TCR beta CDR3 regions. RT-PCR was first run with HTBI primers, then multiplex PCR in a second round. TCRdb reanalysed the multiplex PCR reads using MiXCR and keeps one entry per CDR3 protein. The sample yields 240,000 or so distinct CDR3 sequences, roughly 50% seen once. Sequencing was carried out using peripheral blood. The receptors were gathered from an adult man with Graves' ophthalmopathy.

This clonotype appeared a few times. The gene calls are TRBV7-3 and TRBJ2-7; TRBD1 matches 9 bases. The CDR3 loop spans 15 amino acids. The germline V gene has CDR1 SGHTA and CDR2 FQGTGA. Trimming took 6 bases from V and 2 from J; bases not matched to a gene: 8. As DNA, the CDR3 is TGTGCCAGCAGGTCAACCGGGACAGGGCCCTACGAGCAGTACTTC. Residues: CASRSTGTGPYEQYF.

This clonotype came up once. A read error may be the cause here, since a much bigger clone is one base away. The CDR3 nucleotides are TGTGCCAGCAGCGAGGGAGGCGGGGCCAACGCCCTGACTTTC. This encodes CASSEGGGANALTF. V usage is TRBV7-2 and J usage is TRBJ2-6; possibly TRBD2 for D (6 bases). CDR3 length: 14 amino acids. CDR1 and CDR2 (germline): SGHTA, FQGNSA. Full variable domain (missing parts from reference TRBV7-2 and TRBJ2-6): GAGVSQSPSNKVTEKGKDVELRCDPISGHTALYWYRQSLGQGLEFLIYFQGNSAPDKSGLPSDRFSAERTGGSVSTLTIQRTQQEDSAVYLCASSEGGGANALTFGAGSRLTVL.

The chain has TRBV9 and TRBJ2-5; TRBD2 aligns across 7 bases. The J call is doubtful: the DNA matches TRBJ2-1 better. The CDR3 runs to 13 residues. Germline V lookup: CDR1 SGDLS, CDR2 YYNGEE. CDR3 region: CASSAGLGNEQFF. The CDR3, as DNA: TGTGCCAGCAGCGCCGGACTAGGCAATGAGCAGTTCTTC.

The DNA for the CDR3 is TGTGCCAGCAGTGAATTTGGAGAGACCCAGTACTTC. This codes for CASSEFGETQYF. J is TRBJ2-5 and V is TRBV6-1; no firm D call. The germline CDR1 and CDR2 sequences are MNHNS and SASEGT. This CDR3 spans 12 amino acids. The germline V and J ends were trimmed by 2 bases and 4 bases, with 5 bases remaining between them.

V usage is TRBV9 and J usage is TRBJ2-7, with no clear D. The CDR3 has 15 amino acids. Trimming removed 4 bases at V and 3 bases at J, with 17 bases between. Germline-derived CDR1 and CDR2 are SGDLS and YYNGEE. CDR3 in amino acids: CASSLAMGHGYEQYF. As DNA, the CDR3 is TGTGCCAGCAGCTTAGCAATGGGTCACGGCTACGAGCAGTACTTC.

The genes are TRBV10-2 and TRBJ2-7; D remains unclear. Germline V lookup: CDR1 WSHSY, CDR2 SAAADI. There are 15 residues in the CDR3. Trimming stripped 6 bases from V and 0 bases from J, with 15 bases between. This CDR3 is CASSLGPMSSYEQYF. CDR3 bases: TGCGCCAGCAGCTTAGGACCGATGAGCTCCTACGAGCAGTACTTC.

This clonotype has a count of ten or more. V gene TRBV12-3 or TRBV12-4 combines with J gene TRBJ2-5, with 10 bases that match TRBD1. The V segment lost 3 bases and the J segment 5 bases; nucleotides outside the gene matches: 3. This CDR3 is 14 amino acids long. CDR3 DNA: TGTGCCAGCAGTTTGGGACAGGGGAGGGAGACCCAGTACTTC. The encoded protein is CASSLGQGRETQYF.

V and J are TRBV7-9 and TRBJ2-5, with D possibly TRBD1 on 5 matching bases. The CDR3 extends over 14 amino acids. V dropped 2 bases and J dropped 3 bases, with 10 bases sitting between them. Germline V lookup: CDR1 SEHNR, CDR2 FQNEAQ (reference sequence). The CDR3, as DNA: TGTGCCAGCAGCTTAAGCTCCAGGGAAGAGACCCAGTACTTC. Translating gives CASSLSSREETQYF.

There are a few counts of this clonotype. The J gene is TRBJ2-7, the V gene TRBV5-1; 9 nucleotides agree with TRBD1. The germline CDR1 and CDR2 sequences are SGHRS and YFSETQ. This CDR3 has 14 residues. V gave up 4 bases and J gave up 3 bases; unmatched junction bases: 5. Written as DNA, the CDR3 is TGCGCCAGCAGCCCCGGGACAGGGAACTACGAGCAGTACTTC. Its translation is CASSPGTGNYEQYF.

The V call is TRBV6-4, the J call TRBJ1-5; D gene unclear. The CDR3 runs to 16 residues. V lost 3 bases, J lost 0 bases, and 12 bases lay in between. Per the germline V gene, CDR1 is MRHNA and CDR2 is SNTAGT. The CDR3 sequence: CASSDRGVYSNQPQHF. In nucleotides, the CDR3 is TGTGCCAGCAGTGATCGCGGGGTATATAGCAATCAGCCCCAGCATTTT.

J is TRBJ1-2 and V is TRBV7-9, with D unclear. There are 15 residues in the CDR3. Per the germline V gene, CDR1 is SEHNR and CDR2 is FQNEAQ (reference sequence). V dropped 5 bases and J dropped 6 bases, with 19 bases sitting between them. CDR3 in DNA: TGTGCCAGCAGCCAAGGTTGGGTGTCTGCGGATGGCTACACCTTC. Translating it yields CASSQGWVSADGYTF. Filled out from reference TRBV7-9 and TRBJ1-2, the complete variable domain reads DTGVSQNPRHKITKRGQNVTFRCDPISEHNRLYWYRQTLGQGPEFLTYFQNEAQLEKSRLLSDRFSAERPKGSFSTLEIQRTEQGDSAMYLCASSQGWVSADGYTFGSGTRLTVV.

The gene calls are TRBV24-1 and TRBJ2-7, with D possibly matching TRBD1 (5 bases). The germline gives CDR1 KGHDR, CDR2 SFDVKD. With 1 base removed from V and 2 bases from J, the gap between germline ends came to 8 bases. The CDR3 spans 14 residues. CDR3 in DNA: TGTGCCACCAGTGATTTTCACAGGCCCTACGAGCAGTACTTC. Translated: CATSDFHRPYEQYF.

The chain uses TRBV4-2 and TRBJ2-7; 8 bases are a match to TRBD1. The trim removed 5 bases at V and 6 bases at J, leaving 6 bases unmatched. This CDR3 contains 13 residues. CDR1 LGHNA and CDR2 YNFKEQ come from the germline V gene. CDR3 protein: CASSNQQGGEQYF. The DNA of the CDR3 is TGTGCCAGCAGCAACCAACAGGGGGGCGAGCAGTACTTC.

The chain has TRBV2 and TRBJ1-1, with D unresolved. V was pared by 7 bases and J by 0 bases, with 9 bases between. Germline assignment: CDR1 SNHLY and CDR2 FYNNEI. The CDR3 totals 13 residues. The CDR3 loop is CASTPELNTEAFF. The CDR3 region has the DNA TGTGCCAGCACTCCAGAACTGAACACTGAAGCTTTCTTT. Variable domain in full (rest from reference TRBV2 and TRBJ1-1): EPEVTQTPSHQVTQMGQEVILRCVPISNHLYFYWYRQILGQKVEFLVSFYNNEISEKSEIFDDQFSVERPDGSNFTLKIRSTKLEDSAMYFCASTPELNTEAFFGQGTRLTVV.

This clonotype has a handful of counts. The chain uses TRBV6-5 and TRBJ1-1; 8 bases are shared with TRBD1. CDR1 MNHEY and CDR2 SVGAGI come from the germline V gene. J was trimmed by 8 bases and V by 6 bases; bases with no gene match: 5. CDR3 size: 12 residues. The CDR3 DNA reads as TGTGCCAGCAGCCACGGACAGGGAGAAGCTTTCTTT. It yields the protein CASSHGQGEAFF.